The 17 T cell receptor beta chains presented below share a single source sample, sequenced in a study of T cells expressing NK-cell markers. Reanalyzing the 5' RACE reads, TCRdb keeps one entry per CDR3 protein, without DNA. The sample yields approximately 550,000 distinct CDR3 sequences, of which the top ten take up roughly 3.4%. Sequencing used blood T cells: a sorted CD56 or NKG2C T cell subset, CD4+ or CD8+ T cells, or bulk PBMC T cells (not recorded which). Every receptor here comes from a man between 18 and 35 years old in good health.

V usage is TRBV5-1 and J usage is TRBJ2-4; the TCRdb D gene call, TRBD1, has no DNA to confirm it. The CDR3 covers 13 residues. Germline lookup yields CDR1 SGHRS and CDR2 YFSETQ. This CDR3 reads CASRLDSIGIQYF.

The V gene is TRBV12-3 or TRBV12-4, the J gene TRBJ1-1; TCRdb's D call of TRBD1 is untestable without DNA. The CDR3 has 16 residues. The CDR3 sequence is CASSLDRGSGRAEAFF.

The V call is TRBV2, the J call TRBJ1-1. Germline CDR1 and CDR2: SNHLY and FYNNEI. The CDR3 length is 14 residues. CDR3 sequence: CASSGLSRNTEAFF.

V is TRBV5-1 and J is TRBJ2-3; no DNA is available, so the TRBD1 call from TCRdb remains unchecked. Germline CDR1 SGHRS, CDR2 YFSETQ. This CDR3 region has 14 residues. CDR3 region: CASNLGDHTDTQYF.

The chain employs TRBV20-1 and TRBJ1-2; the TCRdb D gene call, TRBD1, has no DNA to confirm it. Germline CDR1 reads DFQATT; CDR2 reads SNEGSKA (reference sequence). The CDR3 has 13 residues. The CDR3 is CSASFQGAGGYTF.

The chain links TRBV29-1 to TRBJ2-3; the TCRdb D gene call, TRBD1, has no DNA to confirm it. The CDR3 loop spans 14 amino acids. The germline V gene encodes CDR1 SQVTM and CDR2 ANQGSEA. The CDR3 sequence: CSLDRGSTTSTQYF.

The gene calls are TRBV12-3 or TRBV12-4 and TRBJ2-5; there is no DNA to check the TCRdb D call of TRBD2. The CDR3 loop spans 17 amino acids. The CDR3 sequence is CASSLDLRERWEKTQYF.

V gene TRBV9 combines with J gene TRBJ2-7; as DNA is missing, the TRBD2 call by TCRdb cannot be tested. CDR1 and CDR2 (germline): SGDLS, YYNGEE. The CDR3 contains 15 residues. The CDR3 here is CASSAHPGLAYEQYF.

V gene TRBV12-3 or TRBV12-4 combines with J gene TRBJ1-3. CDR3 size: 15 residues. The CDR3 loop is CASSPFLSSGNTIYF.

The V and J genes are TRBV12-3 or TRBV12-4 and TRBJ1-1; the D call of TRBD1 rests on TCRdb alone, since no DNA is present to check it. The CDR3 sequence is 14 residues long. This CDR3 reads CASSRSQGAAEAFF.

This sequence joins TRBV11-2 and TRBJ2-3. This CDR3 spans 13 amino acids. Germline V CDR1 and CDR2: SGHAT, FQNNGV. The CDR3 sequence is CASSLGYADTQYF.

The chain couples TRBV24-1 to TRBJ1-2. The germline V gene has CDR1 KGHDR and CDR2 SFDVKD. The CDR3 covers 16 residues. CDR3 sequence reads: CATSASETARSYGYTF.

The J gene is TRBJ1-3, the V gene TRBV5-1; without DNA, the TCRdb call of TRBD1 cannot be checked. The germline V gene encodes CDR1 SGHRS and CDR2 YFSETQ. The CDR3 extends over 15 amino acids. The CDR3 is CASSPGPGAERTIYF.

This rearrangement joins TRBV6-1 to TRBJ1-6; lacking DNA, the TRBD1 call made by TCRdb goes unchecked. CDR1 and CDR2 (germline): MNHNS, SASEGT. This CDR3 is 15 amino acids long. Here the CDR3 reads CASGTQGAFNSPLHF.

CDR3 protein: CASSLGGKNEQFF. The V and J genes are TRBV7-9 and TRBJ2-1; TCRdb lists TRBD2, though no DNA is available to test this call. From germline, CDR1 is SEHNR and CDR2 FQNEAQ (reference sequence). The CDR3 has 13 residues.

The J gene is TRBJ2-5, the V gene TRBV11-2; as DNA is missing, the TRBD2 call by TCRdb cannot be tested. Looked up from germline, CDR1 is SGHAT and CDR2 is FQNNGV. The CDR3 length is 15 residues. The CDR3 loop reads CASSPLAGGFGTQYF.

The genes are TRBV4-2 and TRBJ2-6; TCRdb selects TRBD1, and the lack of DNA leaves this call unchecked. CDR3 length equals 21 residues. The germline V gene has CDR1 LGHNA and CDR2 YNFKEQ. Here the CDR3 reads CASSQASGTTRTSAGANVLTF.